This T cell receptor beta chain was recorded in a study of T cells in Graves' hyperthyroidism and ophthalmopathy. The TCR beta CDR3 regions underwent amplification using RNA transcripts as the source. During a first-round RT-PCR of the TCR CDR3, the HTBI primer set was used. From the multiplex PCR reads, TCRdb called clonotypes with MiXCR, one entry per CDR3 protein. The sample records hundreds of thousands of distinct CDR3 sequences, 15% to 20% being singletons. Points from the study as a whole: In blood, most of the thyroid clonotypes expanded above 0.001 were also present.

This clonotype was counted at least ten times. Its target is unknown. Uncontrolled infection, other autoimmune disease, pregnancy or lactation barred patients from enrollment. Used for diagnoses were clinical symptoms, serum thyroxine and TRAb, thyroid ultrasound and orbital computed tomography. This CDR3 is built from 14 residues. V was cut by 2 bases and J by 7 bases, with 14 bases left in between. Germline lookup yields CDR1 MNHEY and CDR2 SVGAGI. Sequencing input: blood. The source is a woman aged 25 to 39 with Graves' hyperthyroidism. The chain couples TRBV6-5 to TRBJ1-1; D may be TRBD1 (6 bases). The CDR3 DNA is TGTGCCAGCAGTTACCTTGGGGGGCGGTTTGAAGCTTTCTTT. It translates to CASSYLGGRFEAFF.